These T cell receptor beta chains were read from a single sample in a study of T cell repertoires in cytomegalovirus infection. Via MiXCR, TCRdb re-called the reads, giving one row per CDR3 protein. Among about 130,000 distinct CDR3 sequences listed, about 31% were seen once. No antigen has been assigned to these receptors. Sequencing used CD8+ T cells from cultured PBMCs, obtained from culture after CMV antigen stimulation. These TCRs come from a human donor in good health (CMV status not recorded). Some clones in this sample may be carry-over from other donors' samples. CDR3s include the opening cysteine and the closing phenylalanine or tryptophan. The D gene is left open where the match is weak. Clone size is stated in some rows and not others, as once, few, many or a class when expanded.

>few|-|TRBV12-3/TRBV12-4|TRBJ2-5
CASSLWYGETQYF
TGTGCCAGCAGTTTATGGTACGGGGAGACCCAGTACTTC
>-|-|TRBV6-1|TRBJ2-1
CAAAGSATYNEQFF
TGTGCCGCTGCTGGGTCCGCTACCTACAATGAGCAGTTCTTC
>-|-|TRBV7-4|TRBJ2-1
CASSFGESEQFF
TGTGCCAGCAGTTTCGGGGAAAGTGAGCAGTTCTTC
>many|-|TRBV24-1|TRBJ2-1
CATSDLIEQFF
TGTGCCACCAGTGATTTGATTGAGCAGTTCTTC
>few|-|TRBV5-1|TRBJ2-3
CASSLTGEINTQYF
TGCGCCAGCAGCTTAACGGGGGAAATAAATACGCAGTATTTT
>-|-|TRBV5-1|TRBJ2-6
CASSFSPSGANVLTF
TGCGCCAGCAGCTTTAGCCCATCTGGGGCCAACGTCCTGACTTTC
>-|TRBD2|TRBV11-1|TRBJ2-1
CASSFRLAGASSYNEQFF
TGTGCCAGCAGCTTTCGGCTAGCGGGGGCGAGCTCCTACAATGAGCAGTTCTTC
>few|-|TRBV7-6|TRBJ1-1
CASSLAQGNTEAFF
TGTGCCAGCTCTCTGGCGCAGGGAAACACTGAAGCTTTCTTT
>-|-|TRBV7-2|TRBJ2-2
CASSFLASTGELFF
TGTGCCAGCAGCTTCCTAGCGAGCACCGGGGAGCTGTTTTTT
>few|TRBD1|TRBV6-5|TRBJ1-5
CASSPTGAVQPQHF
TGTGCCAGCAGTCCAACAGGGGCGGTTCAGCCCCAGCATTTT
>once|TRBD1|TRBV29-1|TRBJ1-4
CSVARDSEKLFF
TGCAGCGTTGCCAGGGACAGTGAAAAACTGTTTTTT
>few|-|TRBV28|TRBJ1-2
CASSLRQDHGGYTF
TGTGCCAGCAGCTTAAGACAGGACCACGGGGGCTACACCTTC
>once|TRBD1|TRBV5-6|TRBJ1-1
CASSPTGAFMNTEAFF
TGTGCCAGCAGCCCGACAGGGGCGTTCATGAACACTGAAGCTTTCTTT
>-|-|TRBV7-6|TRBJ1-2
CASAPPGDYGYTF
TGTGCCAGCGCCCCACCGGGGGACTATGGCTACACCTTC
>-|-|TRBV7-9|TRBJ2-1
CASSPSPEQFF
TGTGCCAGCAGCCCTTCTCCTGAGCAGTTCTTC
>-|-|TRBV6-5|TRBJ2-2
CASSYSSGTGELFF
TGTGCCAGCAGTTACTCTTCGGGAACCGGGGAGCTGTTTTTT
>-|-|TRBV28|TRBJ2-1
CASSIILDPPGDEQFF
TGTGCCAGCAGCATCATACTAGACCCCCCGGGGGATGAGCAGTTCTTC
>few|TRBD2|TRBV20-1|TRBJ2-3
CSADGLAGDPRTDTQYF
TGCAGTGCTGATGGACTAGCGGGGGACCCGAGGACAGATACGCAGTATTTT
>few|TRBD2|TRBV6-5|TRBJ2-7
CASSGGLAGRPYEQYF
TGTGCCAGCAGTGGGGGACTAGCGGGGAGACCCTACGAGCAGTACTTC
>few|-|TRBV19|TRBJ2-7
CASTQGRGPYEQYF
TGTGCCAGTACCCAAGGCCGCGGCCCATACGAGCAGTACTTC
>few|TRBD1|TRBV27|TRBJ2-3
CASSLGQGDTQYF
TGTGCCAGCAGTTTGGGACAGGGTGATACGCAGTATTTT
>-|TRBD1|TRBV11-1|TRBJ1-1
CASSYTGDTEAFF
TGTGCCAGCAGCTATACAGGGGACACTGAAGCTTTCTTT
>-|-|TRBV7-4|TRBJ1-1
CASRPANTEAFF
TGTGCCAGCAGGCCCGCGAACACTGAAGCTTTCTTT
>many|-|TRBV12-3/TRBV12-4|TRBJ1-1
CASSLGNTEAFF
TGTGCCAGCAGCTTGGGTAACACTGAAGCTTTCTTT
>many|-|TRBV28|TRBJ2-7
CASSLTGSSYEQYF
TGTGCCAGCAGTTTAACAGGGAGCTCCTACGAGCAGTACTTC
>few|-|TRBV4-2|TRBJ1-5
CASSQRDRDSNQPQHF
TGTGCCAGCAGCCAACGCGACCGCGATAGCAATCAGCCCCAGCATTTT
>few|TRBD1|TRBV6-5|TRBJ2-2
CASSHQTGGLGGELFF
TGTGCCAGCAGTCACCAGACAGGGGGCCTTGGCGGGGAGCTGTTTTTT
>-|-|TRBV28|TRBJ2-1
CASSEQMPNEQFF
TGTGCCAGCAGCGAACAAATGCCCAATGAGCAGTTCTTC
>-|-|TRBV4-2|TRBJ2-2
CASSQMVSVRGNTGELFF
TGTGCCAGCAGCCAAATGGTCTCGGTTCGCGGCAACACCGGGGAGCTGTTTTTT
>once|TRBD1|TRBV20-1|TRBJ2-3
CSARSPGTGGSDTQYF
TGCAGTGCTAGAAGCCCCGGGACAGGGGGCTCGGATACGCAGTATTTT
>-|-|TRBV5-1|TRBJ1-2
CASSSESDAYGYTF
TGCGCCAGCAGCTCGGAGTCCGACGCATATGGCTACACCTTC
>few|-|TRBV5-6|TRBJ1-6
CASSWEGDSSPLHF
TGTGCCAGCAGCTGGGAGGGGGATTCTTCACCCCTCCACTTT
>-|TRBD1|TRBV11-2|TRBJ2-2
CASSRQGDGELFF
TGTGCCAGCTCCCGACAGGGCGACGGGGAGCTGTTTTTT
>few|-|TRBV4-1|TRBJ2-5
CASSQDWGAQGETQYF
TGCGCCAGCAGCCAAGATTGGGGGGCGCAAGGAGAGACCCAGTACTTC
>few|-|TRBV7-9|TRBJ2-7
CASSLVREQYF
TGTGCCAGCAGCTTAGTCCGCGAGCAGTACTTC
>few|-|TRBV28|TRBJ1-2
CASSLFMAGQDGHGYTF
TGTGCCAGCAGTTTATTCATGGCGGGGCAGGATGGTCATGGCTACACCTTC
>-|-|TRBV27|TRBJ2-1
CASSLWRGPNNEQFF
TGTGCCAGCAGTTTATGGCGGGGGCCAAACAATGAGCAGTTCTTC
>-|-|TRBV15|TRBJ2-2
CATSSGTGELFF
TGTGCCACCAGCAGCGGAACCGGGGAGCTGTTTTTT
>-|-|TRBV28|TRBJ2-7
CASSRPYEQYF
TGTGCCAGCAGTCGCCCCTACGAGCAGTACTTC
>-|-|TRBV19|TRBJ2-2
CASSTDQVGKRTGELFF
TGTGCCAGTAGTACCGACCAGGTTGGGAAGAGGACCGGGGAGCTGTTTTTT
>-|-|TRBV11-3|TRBJ2-7
CASSLRHTYEQYF
TGTGCCAGCAGCTTAAGACATACCTACGAGCAGTACTTC